The entry below describes one TCR beta chain. Its target is unknown. Assay: immunoSEQ multiplex PCR; the TCRdb copy retains only in-frame clones and omits some. The profile covers approximately 58,000 clones, with around 85% appearing a single time and roughly 0.76% taken by the ten largest. The CDR3 contains 12 residues. Germline lookup yields CDR1 LNHDA and CDR2 SQIVND (reference sequence). V was clipped by 8 bases and J by 6 bases, with 12 bases between them. These data come from a study of OX40 agonist ivuxolimab in advanced cancers. Study summary: Recorded diagnoses for dose-escalation patients were hepatocellular carcinoma, melanoma, renal cell or head and neck cancer. Study findings and constraints: Low normalized T-cell clonal expansion was also seen in some nonresponders. Clonal expansion from baseline to week 6 occurred in both CD4+ and CD8+ T cells. Expanded clones tended on average to be more numerous among CD8+ T cells than CD4+.

This sample comprised CD4+ or CD8+ T cells sorted from blood, obtained in a trial of the OX40 agonist ivuxolimab. The sequence derives from an adult with an advanced solid tumor such as melanoma, head and neck, liver or kidney cancer. The V call is TRBV19, the J call TRBJ2-3; no firm D call. CDR3: CASRYPGDTQYF. In nucleotides, the CDR3 is TGTGCCAGTCGGTACCCGGGCGATACGCAGTATTTT.